A selection of T cell receptor beta chains follows, all from one sample in a study of T cells in Graves' hyperthyroidism and ophthalmopathy. TCRdb passed the multiplex PCR reads through MiXCR, listing each CDR3 protein once. Counted here are about 300,000 distinct CDR3 sequences, roughly 20% occurring once; the ten biggest clones make up about 35%. The specimen was blood. All receptors come from a man in his forties or fifties with Graves' ophthalmopathy. Each CDR3 is given with its conserved first and last residue. The order of the fields is CDR3 DNA, CDR3 protein, CDR3 length, J gene, V gene, clone size, D gene. The D gene is left open where the match is weak. Not all rows give a size; the values are once, few, many and, for expanded clones, a class.

CDR3 DNA: TGTGCCAGTGGAGCAGGGGGCTCTCTCGAGCAGTACTTC
CDR3 protein: CASGAGGSLEQYF
CDR3 length: 13
J gene: TRBJ2-7
V gene: TRBV12-3/TRBV12-4
clone size: few
D gene: TRBD1

CDR3 DNA: TGCAGTGTAAGGGCCGGATCAAAAAAGCAGTTCTTC
CDR3 protein: CSVRAGSKKQFF
CDR3 length: 12
J gene: TRBJ2-1
V gene: TRBV20-1
clone size: many
D gene: NA

CDR3 DNA: TGTGCCGCCAGTGATCCCTCCGGGTCAGATACGCAGTATTTT
CDR3 protein: CAASDPSGSDTQYF
CDR3 length: 14
J gene: TRBJ2-3
V gene: TRBV24-1
clone size: NA
D gene: NA

CDR3 DNA: TGTGCCATCATGCGGGAGGGACCAGTGGGCTCCTACAATGAGCAGTTCTTC
CDR3 protein: CAIMREGPVGSYNEQFF
CDR3 length: 17
J gene: TRBJ2-1
V gene: TRBV10-3
clone size: NA
D gene: TRBD2

CDR3 DNA: TGTGCCAGCAGTTTATCCACCCCCTTTGGGGCGGGCACAGATACGCAGTATTTT
CDR3 protein: CASSLSTPFGAGTDTQYF
CDR3 length: 18
J gene: TRBJ2-3
V gene: TRBV28
clone size: NA
D gene: NA

CDR3 DNA: TGTGCCAGCAGTGAAGTACAGGGGAACTCACCCCTCCACTTT
CDR3 protein: CASSEVQGNSPLHF
CDR3 length: 14
J gene: TRBJ1-6
V gene: TRBV6-1
clone size: NA
D gene: TRBD1

CDR3 DNA: TGCAGTGCTAGAGAAGGCCTGGCCTACGAGCAGTACTTC
CDR3 protein: CSAREGLAYEQYF
CDR3 length: 13
J gene: TRBJ2-7
V gene: TRBV20-1
clone size: few
D gene: NA

CDR3 DNA: TGCAGTGCTAGAGCAGCGGGAGGGACTGGGGCCAACGTCCTGACTTTC
CDR3 protein: CSARAAGGTGANVLTF
CDR3 length: 16
J gene: TRBJ2-6
V gene: TRBV20-1
clone size: NA
D gene: TRBD2

CDR3 DNA: TGTGCCAGCAGTTTATTAGCAGGAAGAGGCAATCAGCCCCAGCATTTT
CDR3 protein: CASSLLAGRGNQPQHF
CDR3 length: 16
J gene: TRBJ1-5
V gene: TRBV28
clone size: many
D gene: NA

CDR3 DNA: TGTGCCAGCAGCGTAGGACAGCCGTCTGGAAACACCATATATTTT
CDR3 protein: CASSVGQPSGNTIYF
CDR3 length: 15
J gene: TRBJ1-3
V gene: TRBV9
clone size: few
D gene: NA

CDR3 DNA: TGCAGCGTTGTAGGTGCTAGCGGGAGAGGAGGGTACGAGCAGTACTTC
CDR3 protein: CSVVGASGRGGYEQYF
CDR3 length: 16
J gene: TRBJ2-7
V gene: TRBV29-1
clone size: NA
D gene: TRBD2

CDR3 DNA: TGTGCCAGCAGCGCCAGCGGGAGTGTTGAGCAGTTCTTC
CDR3 protein: CASSASGSVEQFF
CDR3 length: 13
J gene: TRBJ2-1
V gene: TRBV7-3
clone size: many
D gene: TRBD2

CDR3 DNA: TGCAGCGAGAAACAGGGGTCAGATACGCAGTATTTT
CDR3 protein: CSEKQGSDTQYF
CDR3 length: 12
J gene: TRBJ2-3
V gene: TRBV29-1
clone size: NA
D gene: TRBD1

CDR3 DNA: TGTGCCAGCAGCCAACAAAACACCGGGGAGCTGTTTTTT
CDR3 protein: CASSQQNTGELFF
CDR3 length: 13
J gene: TRBJ2-2
V gene: TRBV11-2
clone size: many
D gene: NA

CDR3 DNA: TGCAGTGCCGAGGACGGGACGAACTATGGCTACACCTTC
CDR3 protein: CSAEDGTNYGYTF
CDR3 length: 13
J gene: TRBJ1-2
V gene: TRBV20-1
clone size: few
D gene: NA

CDR3 DNA: TGTGCCAGCAGTTTATACCGACGGACAGGCCGCACAGATACGCAGTATTTT
CDR3 protein: CASSLYRRTGRTDTQYF
CDR3 length: 17
J gene: TRBJ2-3
V gene: TRBV28
clone size: NA
D gene: TRBD1

CDR3 DNA: TGTGCCACCAGCAGAGCGGTGCAGCGGGCCTCCTACAATGAGCAGTTCTTC
CDR3 protein: CATSRAVQRASYNEQFF
CDR3 length: 17
J gene: TRBJ2-1
V gene: TRBV15
clone size: few
D gene: NA

CDR3 DNA: TGTGCCATCAGTGAGATAGCGGGAGGGCCACCGAGCTCCTACAATGAGCAGTTCTTC
CDR3 protein: CAISEIAGGPPSSYNEQFF
CDR3 length: 19
J gene: TRBJ2-1
V gene: TRBV10-3
clone size: many
D gene: TRBD2

CDR3 DNA: TGCAGTGCTTCCCCCGGCGGACCAAGCAATCAGCCCCAGCATTTT
CDR3 protein: CSASPGGPSNQPQHF
CDR3 length: 15
J gene: TRBJ1-5
V gene: TRBV20-1
clone size: many
D gene: NA

CDR3 DNA: TGTGCCAGCAGTTTTCCGCCACGGACAGGGGGCGCCGTAGCTTTCTTT
CDR3 protein: CASSFPPRTGGAVAFF
CDR3 length: 16
J gene: TRBJ1-1
V gene: TRBV28
clone size: many
D gene: TRBD1